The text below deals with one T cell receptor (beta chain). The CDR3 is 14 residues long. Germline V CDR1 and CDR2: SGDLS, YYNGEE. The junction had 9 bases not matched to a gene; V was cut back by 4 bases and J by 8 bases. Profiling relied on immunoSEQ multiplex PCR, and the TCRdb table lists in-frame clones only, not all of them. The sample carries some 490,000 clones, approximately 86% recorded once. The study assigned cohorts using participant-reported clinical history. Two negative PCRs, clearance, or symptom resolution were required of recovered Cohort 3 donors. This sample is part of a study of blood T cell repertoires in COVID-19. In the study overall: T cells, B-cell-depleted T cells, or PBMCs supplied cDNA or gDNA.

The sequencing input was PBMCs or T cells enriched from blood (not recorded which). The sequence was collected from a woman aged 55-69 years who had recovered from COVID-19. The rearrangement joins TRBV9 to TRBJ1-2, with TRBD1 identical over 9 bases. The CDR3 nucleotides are TGTGCCAGCAGCCTGAGGACAGGGGACCCCGGCTACACCTTC. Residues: CASSLRTGDPGYTF.